What follows are 32 T cell receptor beta chains derived from one specimen sequenced in a study of neurological immune-mediated disorders. TCRdb reprocessed the 5' RACE reads with MiXCR, giving one entry per CDR3 protein. Of about 80,000 distinct CDR3 sequences in the sample, 5.5% to 6.5% are singletons; the top ten hold roughly 8.6%. This sample's time point: longitudinal time-point 2. Sequenced input: PBMCs. The source is a woman aged 55-75 years with multiple sclerosis.

This clonotype counts as medium-sized. This sequence joins TRBV20-1 and TRBJ2-1; D is ambiguous. Germline V gene data show CDR1 as DFQATT and CDR2 as SNEGSKA (reference sequence). Trimming removed 6 bases from V and 4 bases from J, with 7 bases in between. The CDR3 length is 11 residues. The CDR3 is CSATYYNEQFF. The CDR3 DNA follows: TGCAGTGCCACCTATTACAATGAGCAGTTCTTC.

This clonotype was observed at least ten times. The CDR3 DNA reads TGTGCCAGCAGCTTATACGGACAGCGTAATCAGCCCCAGCATTTT. Its protein is CASSLYGQRNQPQHF. The J gene is TRBJ1-5, the V gene TRBV7-8; D is possibly TRBD1 (6 bases). The CDR3 has 15 amino acids. The V end lost 2 bases, the J end lost 4 bases, and 12 bases lay between the germline ends. In germline, CDR1 is SGHVS, CDR2 FQNEAQ.

This clonotype was detected ten times or more. This chain links TRBV5-1 with TRBJ2-2; D may be TRBD1 (6 bases). CDR3 size: 14 residues. With 5 bases removed from V and 4 bases from J, the gap between germline ends came to 12 bases. Germline V lookup: CDR1 SGHRS, CDR2 YFSETQ. In nucleotides, the CDR3 is TGCGCCAGCAGACCCGAGGGGGTCACCGGGGAGCTGTTTTTT. Translated: CASRPEGVTGELFF.

This clonotype was counted ten times or more. The V gene is TRBV12-3 or TRBV12-4, the J gene TRBJ2-7; 9 bases are a match to TRBD2. J gave up 4 bases and V 5 bases, and 9 bases lay outside the gene matches. The CDR3 is 15 amino acids. In DNA, the CDR3 is TGTGCCAGCAGTATTAGCGGGGGCGGGGTGTACGAGCAGTACTTC. Its protein is CASSISGGGVYEQYF.

This clonotype has just one count. The chain links TRBV2 to TRBJ2-7; D is uncertain. CDR1 and CDR2 (germline): SNHLY, FYNNEI. The germline V and J ends were trimmed by 6 bases and 4 bases, with 13 bases remaining between them. This CDR3 spans 13 amino acids. CDR3 in DNA: TGTGCCAGCAGGAGCGACACCTTTTACGAGCAGTACTTC. This encodes CASRSDTFYEQYF.

Ten or more counts support this clonotype. The chain is built from TRBV6-5 and TRBJ2-7; possible D gene TRBD2, 7 bases. The V gene lost 10 bases and the J gene lost 5 bases, with 21 bases spanning the gap. Germline V gene sequence: CDR1 MNHEY, CDR2 SVGAGI. This CDR3 region has 14 residues. Here the CDR3 DNA reads TGTGCCAAAACCTTACCCACGGGGGGCCACGAGCAGTACTTC. Residues: CAKTLPTGGHEQYF.

This clonotype occurred many times. The chain employs TRBV6-5 and TRBJ1-1; 8 nucleotides agree with TRBD1. V shed 1 base, J shed 7 bases, and the junction held 2 bases outside the gene matches. CDR3 length: 13 amino acids. Germline V gene lookup returns CDR1 MNHEY and CDR2 SVGAGI. The CDR3: CASSYLGTGEAFF. The CDR3 DNA sequence: TGTGCCAGCAGTTACTTGGGGACAGGTGAAGCTTTCTTT.

In DNA, the CDR3 is TGTGCCAGCACCCCCACTAGCGGGGGAATGGCTGAGCAGTTCTTC. This sequence encodes CASTPTSGGMAEQFF. The chain recombines TRBV11-2 with TRBJ2-1; 11 nucleotides match TRBD2. The CDR3 has 15 residues. J gave up 9 bases and V 7 bases, and 11 bases lay outside the gene matches. Per the germline V gene, CDR1 is SGHAT and CDR2 is FQNNGV.

This clonotype came up many times. The chain combines TRBV14 with TRBJ1-1; D is uncertain. The CDR3 length is 13 residues. The germline gives CDR1 SGHDN, CDR2 FVKESK. Trimming took 4 bases from V and 1 from J, leaving 7 bases between them. CDR3 region: CASSPSWNTEAFF. The CDR3 nucleotides are TGTGCCAGCAGCCCATCTTGGAACACTGAAGCTTTCTTT.

There are many counts of this clonotype. CDR3: CATSDADTDTQYF. CDR3 DNA sequence: TGTGCCACCAGTGATGCGGATACAGATACGCAGTATTTT. The genes are TRBV24-1 and TRBJ2-3; D gene uncertain. The CDR3 contains 13 residues. Per the germline V gene, CDR1 is KGHDR and CDR2 is SFDVKD. V lost 3 bases to trimming and J lost 3 bases, with 6 bases between them.

This clonotype occurred a few times. J is TRBJ1-2 and V is TRBV7-9; TRBD1 might be the D (6 bases). Germline V gives CDR1 SEHNR, CDR2 FQNEAQ (reference sequence). The CDR3 consists of 13 residues. V was shortened by 4 bases and J by 4 bases, with 10 bases between the two germline ends. DNA for the CDR3: TGTGCCAGCAGCTATGGGGGCGGCTATGGCTACACCTTC. Protein product: CASSYGGGYGYTF.

This clonotype was seen repeatedly, ten times or more. In nucleotides, the CDR3 is TGCAGTGCTAGAATCATCGCAGGACTGATCCAAGAGACCCAGTACTTC. Its protein product is CSARIIAGLIQETQYF. This chain connects TRBV20-1 to TRBJ2-5; tentative D call: TRBD2 (5 bases). Trimming shortened V by 2 bases and J by 1 base, and 17 bases separated the two germline ends. The CDR3 has 16 residues. The germline CDR1 and CDR2 sequences are DFQATT and SNEGSKA (reference sequence).

This clonotype was seen only a few times. V usage is TRBV7-2 and J usage is TRBJ1-2; D unclear. V was trimmed by 1 base and J by 4 bases, leaving 16 bases between them. CDR1 is SGHTA, CDR2 FQGNSA, per germline. The CDR3 loop spans 16 amino acids. The DNA of the CDR3 is TGTGCCAGCAGCTTAGAGAGCACATTCCATCGCTATGGCTACACCTTC. Translated, it gives CASSLESTFHRYGYTF.

This clonotype was seen at least ten times. The rearrangement uses TRBV5-6 and TRBJ2-2; D unresolved. The CDR3 totals 11 residues. The germline V gene encodes CDR1 SGHDT and CDR2 YYEEEE. Trimming cost V 3 bases and J 6 bases, with 3 bases left between them. In DNA, the CDR3 is TGTGCCAGCAGCTCCTCCGGGGAGCTGTTTTTT. Translating it yields CASSSSGELFF.

This clonotype was picked up many times. The chain joins TRBV5-5 to TRBJ2-3; TRBD2 aligns across 8 bases. The CDR3 runs 17 residues. The germline CDR1 and CDR2 sequences are SGHKS and YYEKEE (reference sequence). The V gene end was trimmed by 5 bases and the J gene end by 0 bases; junction bases not matched to a gene: 11. In nucleotides, the CDR3 is TGTGCCAGCAGTAGCTACCGGGGGGGCATAAGCACAGATACGCAGTATTTT. It translates to CASSSYRGGISTDTQYF.

This clonotype was counted ten times or more. This chain joins TRBV5-1 and TRBJ2-1; D may match TRBD1 or TRBD2 (6 bases each). Germline CDR1 reads SGHRS; CDR2 reads YFSETQ. This CDR3 has 15 residues. Between the trimmed V and J ends, which lost 0 bases and 6 bases, there was a span of 13 bases. The CDR3 sequence is CASSLVTGALNEQFF. The CDR3 DNA follows: TGCGCCAGCAGCTTGGTTACGGGGGCCCTCAATGAGCAGTTCTTC.

This clonotype was detected many times. The chain links TRBV7-8 to TRBJ1-2, with D possibly TRBD1 on 5 matching bases. The CDR3 totals 15 residues. Trimming removed 7 bases from V and 2 bases from J, with 17 bases in between. Germline V gene sequence: CDR1 SGHVS, CDR2 FQNEAQ. In DNA form, the CDR3 reads TGTGCCAGCAACCGGGGAGGGGTTGAGAACTATGGCTACACCTTC. This encodes CASNRGGVENYGYTF.

On this clonotype: Since a much larger clone is just one base distant, this may be a read error. This chain connects TRBV11-2 to TRBJ2-1; 13 nucleotides align to TRBD2. CDR1 is SGHAT and CDR2 is FQNNGV in the germline V gene. The CDR3 is 15 residues long. The CDR3 DNA reads as TGTGTCAGCAGCGTACTAGCGGGGGGGCCGGGTGAGCAGTTCTTC. Translating gives CVSSVLAGGPGEQFF.

To note about this clonotype: This may arise from a read error, as a much more abundant clone is one base away. The V gene is TRBV20-1, the J gene TRBJ1-4; perhaps TRBD1 as D (6 bases). V lost 8 bases, J lost 7 bases, and 14 bases lay in between. In germline, CDR1 is DFQATT, CDR2 SNEGSKA (reference sequence). This CDR3 comprises 12 residues. The CDR3 region is CSSPGGSEKLFF. CDR3 nucleotides: TGCAGTTCCCCCGGGGGCTCTGAAAAACTGTTTTTT.

This clonotype was detected many times. The chain couples TRBV6-6 to TRBJ1-5, with D possibly TRBD1 on 6 matching bases. CDR1 and CDR2 from the germline V gene are MNHNY and SVGAGI (reference sequence). V was trimmed by 3 bases and J by 1 base, leaving 10 bases between them. The CDR3 extends over 15 amino acids. As DNA, the CDR3 is TGTGCCAGCAGTTATGGGACACCAAGCAATCAGCCCCAGCATTTT. It codes for CASSYGTPSNQPQHF.

This clonotype was observed many times. The V and J genes are TRBV7-9 and TRBJ1-1, with a weak D call TRBD1 (5 bases). Germline values: CDR1 SEHNR, CDR2 FQNEAQ (reference sequence). The CDR3 has 12 residues. V was clipped by 2 bases and J by 10 bases, with 11 bases between them. Written as DNA, the CDR3 is TGTGCCAGCAGCTTACCGGGGGTTGTAGCTTTCTTT. Translating gives CASSLPGVVAFF.

The sample holds many counts of this clonotype. This chain uses TRBV7-9 with TRBJ2-7; no definite D call. V lost 5 bases and J lost 3, with 17 bases in between. The CDR3 covers 15 residues. The V gene's germline CDR1 is SEHNR and CDR2 FQNEAQ (reference sequence). DNA for the CDR3: TGTGCCAGCAGCGACCGGCCGCCCGGCGTCTACGAGCAGTACTTC. It yields the protein CASSDRPPGVYEQYF. The full variable domain, with the rest looked up from reference TRBV7-9 and TRBJ2-7, is DTGVSQNPRHKITKRGQNVTFRCDPISEHNRLYWYRQTLGQGPEFLTYFQNEAQLEKSRLLSDRFSAERPKGSFSTLEIQRTEQGDSAMYLCASSDRPPGVYEQYFGPGTRLTVT.

This clonotype has ten or more counts. The V and J genes are TRBV12-3 or TRBV12-4 and TRBJ2-6; a weak D match, TRBD1 (6 bases). This CDR3 comprises 15 residues. V was shortened by 6 bases and J by 2 bases, with 11 bases between the two germline ends. CDR3 residues: CASRDRRPGANVLTF. DNA for the CDR3: TGTGCCAGCAGGGACAGACGTCCTGGGGCCAACGTCCTGACTTTC.

This clonotype was found many times. The rearrangement uses TRBV5-1 and TRBJ1-2; D perhaps matches TRBD1 (5 bases). Germline CDR1 SGHRS, CDR2 YFSETQ. Trimming stripped 4 bases from V and 8 bases from J, with 21 bases between. The CDR3 extends over 15 amino acids. The CDR3 DNA reads as TGCGCCAGCAGCCCCCCAGTCGGGGGTGGAGAAGGCTACACCTTC. The encoded protein is CASSPPVGGGEGYTF.

This clonotype appeared many times. The gene calls are TRBV24-1 and TRBJ2-2; TRBD1 is a possible D gene (6 bases). The CDR3 consists of 14 residues. V dropped 8 bases and J dropped 0 bases, with 9 bases sitting between them. Looked up from germline, CDR1 is KGHDR and CDR2 is SFDVKD. The chain's CDR3 is CATKSGANTGELFF. CDR3 coding DNA: TGTGCCACCAAATCAGGGGCGAACACCGGGGAGCTGTTTTTT.

The genes are TRBV20-1 and TRBJ2-7; 8 positions match TRBD1. The germline gives CDR1 DFQATT, CDR2 SNEGSKA (reference sequence). Unmatched junction bases numbered 7, after V lost 6 bases and J lost 3 bases. This CDR3 is 13 amino acids long. The CDR3 sequence is CSAPGQVNYEQYF. In nucleotides, the CDR3 is TGCAGTGCCCCGGGACAGGTAAACTACGAGCAGTACTTC.

Of note for this clonotype: One end of the junction fails to match germline, which may point to a read error. The chain employs TRBV3-1 and TRBJ2-1; 8 bases match TRBD2. CDR1 LGHDT and CDR2 YNNKEL come from the germline V gene (reference sequence). The CDR3 loop spans 14 amino acids. Here the CDR3 reads CASSHSGGELSQFF. The CDR3, as DNA: TGTGCCAGTAGCCACTCGGGAGGGGAACTCTCCCAGTTCTTC.

This clonotype was counted ten times or more. The chain recombines TRBV6-6 with TRBJ1-1, with 9 bases matching TRBD1. From germline, CDR1 is MNHNY and CDR2 SVGAGI (reference sequence). V lost 2 bases to trimming and J lost 7 bases; unmatched junction nucleotides: 11. The CDR3 totals 16 residues. The CDR3 is CASSYQIGQGKNEAFF. The CDR3 DNA reads TGTGCCAGCAGTTACCAAATAGGACAGGGGAAGAATGAAGCTTTCTTT.

As for this clonotype: With a much larger clone just one base away, this may be a read error. Written as DNA, the CDR3 is TGTTCCACCAGCAGAGATCAGGGGAACACTGAAGCTTTCTTT. This gives the protein CSTSRDQGNTEAFF. The V gene is TRBV15, the J gene TRBJ1-1, with D possibly TRBD1 on 5 matching bases. The CDR3 has 14 residues. From germline, CDR1 is LNHNV and CDR2 YYDKDF (reference sequence).

At least ten counts were recorded for this clonotype. CDR3 region: CSISIAPNYGYTF. The CDR3 DNA follows: TGCAGCATTTCAATAGCCCCGAACTATGGCTACACCTTC. The J gene is TRBJ1-2, the V gene TRBV29-1; unclear D gene. Germline loops: CDR1 SQVTM, CDR2 ANQGSEA. The CDR3 extends over 13 amino acids. Trimming removed 8 bases from V and 2 bases from J, with 15 bases in between. The full variable domain, in which reference TRBV29-1 and TRBJ1-2 provide the parts outside the CDR3, is SAVISQKPSRDICQRGTSLTIQCQVDSQVTMMFWYRQQPGQSLTLIATANQGSEATYESGFVIDKFPISRPNLTFSTLTVSNMSPEDSSIYLCSISIAPNYGYTFGSGTRLTVV.

This clonotype showed up many times. The chain joins TRBV20-1 to TRBJ2-7; TRBD1 is a possible D gene (6 bases). CDR3 length: 11 amino acids. The ends were cut back, 6 bases at V and 6 bases at J, with 12 bases in the middle. CDR1 DFQATT and CDR2 SNEGSKA come from the germline V gene (reference sequence). The CDR3, as DNA: TGCAGTGCGCGCTGGACAGCCGAGCAGTACTTC. This translates into CSARWTAEQYF.

This clonotype was seen ten or more times. The gene calls are TRBV6-5 and TRBJ1-3, with D perhaps TRBD1 (5 bases). The germline V and J ends were trimmed by 6 bases and 4 bases, with 19 bases remaining between them. Germline V gene sequence: CDR1 MNHEY, CDR2 SVGAGI. The CDR3 runs 16 residues. CDR3 loop: CASSGALGTGGNTIYF. The CDR3 coding sequence is TGTGCCAGCAGCGGCGCCCTGGGGACGGGGGGAAACACCATATATTTT.